This TCR beta chain was sequenced for a study of T cells in localized non-small cell lung cancer. The CDR3 loop spans 13 amino acids. Deletions cut 0 bases from V and 2 bases from J, with 3 bases between. Germline CDR1 MNHGY, CDR2 SAAAGT. The protocol was immunoSEQ multiplex PCR, while the TCRdb copy is restricted to in-frame clones and leaves out a portion. In the table there are about 3,000 clones, roughly a third of which are singletons. Sample share makes this clone medium-sized. The clonotype originates from a man aged 40-75 years with stage I lung adenocarcinoma. The chain joins TRBV6-8 to TRBJ2-3; D uncertain. This specimen was normal lung tissue next to the tumor, taken before any cancer treatment. The CDR3 here is CASSYSDTDTQYF. CDR3 DNA sequence: TGTGCCAGCAGTTACTCGGACACAGATACGCAGTATTTT.